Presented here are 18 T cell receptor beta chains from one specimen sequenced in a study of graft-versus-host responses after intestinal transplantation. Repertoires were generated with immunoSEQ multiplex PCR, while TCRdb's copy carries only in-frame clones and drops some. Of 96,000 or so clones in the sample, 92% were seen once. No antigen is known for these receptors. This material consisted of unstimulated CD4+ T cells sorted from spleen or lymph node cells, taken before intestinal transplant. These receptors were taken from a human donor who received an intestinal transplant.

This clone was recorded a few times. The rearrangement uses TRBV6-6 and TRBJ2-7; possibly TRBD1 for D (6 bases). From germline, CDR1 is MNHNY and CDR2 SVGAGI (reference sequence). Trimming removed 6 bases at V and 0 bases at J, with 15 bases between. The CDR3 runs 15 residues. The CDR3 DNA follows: TGTGCCAGCAGCCCCCCCCGGGACACCTCCTACGAGCAGTACTTC. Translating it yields CASSPPRDTSYEQYF.

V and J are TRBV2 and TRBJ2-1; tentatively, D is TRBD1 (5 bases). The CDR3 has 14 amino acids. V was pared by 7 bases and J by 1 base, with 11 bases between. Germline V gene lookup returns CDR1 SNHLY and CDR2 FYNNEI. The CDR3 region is CASTRQTSYNEQFF. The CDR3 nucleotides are TGTGCCAGCACCCGACAGACGTCCTACAATGAGCAGTTCTTC. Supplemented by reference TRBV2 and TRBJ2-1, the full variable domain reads EPEVTQTPSHQVTQMGQEVILRCVPISNHLYFYWYRQILGQKVEFLVSFYNNEISEKSEIFDDQFSVERPDGSNFTLKIRSTKLEDSAMYFCASTRQTSYNEQFFGPGTRLTVL.

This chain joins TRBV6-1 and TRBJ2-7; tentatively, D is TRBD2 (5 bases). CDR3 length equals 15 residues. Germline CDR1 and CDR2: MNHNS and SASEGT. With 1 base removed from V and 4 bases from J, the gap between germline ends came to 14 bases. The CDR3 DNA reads TGTGCCAGCAGTGAAGGATGGGAGAGTGGGTACGAGCAGTACTTC. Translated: CASSEGWESGYEQYF.

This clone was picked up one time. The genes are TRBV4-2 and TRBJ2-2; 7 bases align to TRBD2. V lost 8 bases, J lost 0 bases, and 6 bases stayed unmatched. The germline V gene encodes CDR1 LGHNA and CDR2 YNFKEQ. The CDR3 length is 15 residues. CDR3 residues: CASERSGANTGELFF. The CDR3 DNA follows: TGTGCCAGCGAGAGGAGCGGGGCGAACACCGGGGAGCTGTTTTTT.

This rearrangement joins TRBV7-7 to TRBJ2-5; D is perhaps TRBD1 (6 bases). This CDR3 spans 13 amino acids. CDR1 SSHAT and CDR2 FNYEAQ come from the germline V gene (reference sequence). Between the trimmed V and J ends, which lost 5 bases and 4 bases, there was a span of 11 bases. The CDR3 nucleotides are TGTGCCAGCAGCCCCGACAGGCCAGAGACCCAGTACTTC. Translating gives CASSPDRPETQYF.

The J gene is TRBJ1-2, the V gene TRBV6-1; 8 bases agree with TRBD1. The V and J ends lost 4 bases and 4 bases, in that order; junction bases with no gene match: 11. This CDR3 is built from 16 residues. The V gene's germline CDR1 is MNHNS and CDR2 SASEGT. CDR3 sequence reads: CASSAKQGGRGYGYTF. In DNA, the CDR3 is TGTGCCAGCAGTGCTAAACAGGGGGGAAGAGGCTATGGCTACACCTTC.

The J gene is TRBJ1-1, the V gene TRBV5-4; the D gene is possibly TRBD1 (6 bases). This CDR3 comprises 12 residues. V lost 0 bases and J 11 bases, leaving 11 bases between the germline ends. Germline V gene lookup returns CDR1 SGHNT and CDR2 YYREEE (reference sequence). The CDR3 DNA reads TGTGCCAGCAGCTTGGGACAGGTAAATGCTTTCTTT. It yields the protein CASSLGQVNAFF.

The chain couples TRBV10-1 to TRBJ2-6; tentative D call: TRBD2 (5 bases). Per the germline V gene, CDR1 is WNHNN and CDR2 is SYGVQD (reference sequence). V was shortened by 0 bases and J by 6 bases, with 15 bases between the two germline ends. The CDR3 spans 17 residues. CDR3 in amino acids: CASSESTGVRAANVLTF. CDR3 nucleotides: TGCGCCAGCAGTGAGTCGACCGGGGTTCGAGCGGCCAACGTCCTGACTTTC.

CDR3 amino acids: CASSQALGLQETQYF. CDR3 sequence (DNA): TGCGCCAGCAGCCAAGCCCTGGGACTACAAGAGACCCAGTACTTC. The V gene is TRBV4-1, the J gene TRBJ2-5; 7 bases map to TRBD2. Looked up from germline, CDR1 is MGHRA and CDR2 is YSYEKL. The CDR3 contains 15 residues. Losses at the gene ends were 1 base for V and 2 bases for J; bases not matched to a gene: 4.

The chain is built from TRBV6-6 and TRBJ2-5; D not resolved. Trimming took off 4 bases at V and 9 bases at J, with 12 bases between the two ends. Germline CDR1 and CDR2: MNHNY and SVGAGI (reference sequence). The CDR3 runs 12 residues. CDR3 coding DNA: TGTGCCAGCAGTTCCCAATCCCCGGCCCAGTACTTC. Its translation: CASSSQSPAQYF.

The CDR3 sequence: CAISELWTSGLDTQYF. DNA for the CDR3: TGTGCCATCAGTGAATTATGGACTAGCGGGTTAGATACGCAGTATTTT. The rearrangement links TRBV10-3 to TRBJ2-3; 11 nucleotides match TRBD2. Germline V lookup: CDR1 ENHRY, CDR2 SYGVKD. There are 16 residues in the CDR3. V dropped 3 bases and J dropped 5; count of bases not matched to a gene: 7.

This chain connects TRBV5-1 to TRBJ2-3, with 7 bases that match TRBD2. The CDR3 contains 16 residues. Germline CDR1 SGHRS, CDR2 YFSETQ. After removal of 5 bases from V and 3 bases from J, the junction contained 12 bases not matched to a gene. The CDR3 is CASRSGGRGTTDTQYF. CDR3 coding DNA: TGCGCCAGCAGGTCGGGAGGCAGAGGGACGACAGATACGCAGTATTTT.

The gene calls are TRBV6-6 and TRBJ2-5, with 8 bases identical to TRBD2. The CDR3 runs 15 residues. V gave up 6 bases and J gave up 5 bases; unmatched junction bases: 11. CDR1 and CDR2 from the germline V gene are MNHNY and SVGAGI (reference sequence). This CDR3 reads CASSTLSGRTETQYF. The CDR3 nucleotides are TGTGCCAGCAGCACGCTGAGCGGGAGAACGGAGACCCAGTACTTC.

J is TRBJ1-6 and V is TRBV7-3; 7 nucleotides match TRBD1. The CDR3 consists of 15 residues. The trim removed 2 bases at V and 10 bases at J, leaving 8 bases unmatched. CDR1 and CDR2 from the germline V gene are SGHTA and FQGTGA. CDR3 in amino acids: CASSLGQGVGSPLHF. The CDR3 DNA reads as TGTGCCAGCAGCTTAGGGCAGGGGGTCGGCTCACCCCTCCACTTT. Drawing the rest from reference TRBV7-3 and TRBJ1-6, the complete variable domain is GAGVSQTPSNKVTEKGKYVELRCDPISGHTALYWYRQSLGQGPEFLIYFQGTGAADDSGLPNDRFFAVRPEGSVSTLKIQRTERGDSAVYLCASSLGQGVGSPLHFGNGTRLTVT.

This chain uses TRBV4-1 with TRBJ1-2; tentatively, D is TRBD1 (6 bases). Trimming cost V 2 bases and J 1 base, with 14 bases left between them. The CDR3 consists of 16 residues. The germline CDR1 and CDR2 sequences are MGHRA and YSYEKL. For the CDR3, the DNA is TGCGCCAGCAGCCAAACCCAACAGGGCGGTAACTATGGCTACACCTTC. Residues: CASSQTQQGGNYGYTF.

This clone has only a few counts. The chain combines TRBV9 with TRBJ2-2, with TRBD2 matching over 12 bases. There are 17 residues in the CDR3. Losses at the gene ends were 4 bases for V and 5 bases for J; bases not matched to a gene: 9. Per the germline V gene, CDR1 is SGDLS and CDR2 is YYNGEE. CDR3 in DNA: TGTGCCAGCAGCCCTAGCGGGAGGGGAAGAGGGACCGGGGAGCTGTTTTTT. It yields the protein CASSPSGRGRGTGELFF.

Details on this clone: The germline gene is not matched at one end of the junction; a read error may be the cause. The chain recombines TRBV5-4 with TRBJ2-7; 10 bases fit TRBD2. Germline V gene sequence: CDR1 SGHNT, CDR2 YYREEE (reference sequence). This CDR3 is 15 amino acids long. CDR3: CASSPRTSGPYKQYF. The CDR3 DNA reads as TGTGCCAGCAGCCCGCGGACTAGCGGCCCCTACAAGCAGTACTTC.

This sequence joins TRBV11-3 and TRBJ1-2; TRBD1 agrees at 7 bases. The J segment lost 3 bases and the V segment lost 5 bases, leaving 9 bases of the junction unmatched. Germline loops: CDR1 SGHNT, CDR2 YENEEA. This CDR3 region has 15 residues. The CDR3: CASSTRQGMDYGYTF. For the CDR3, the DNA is TGTGCCAGCAGCACCCGACAGGGTATGGACTATGGCTACACCTTC.